The rows below give T cell receptor beta chains drawn from one sample of a study of human T cells and chemical hapten exposure. TCRdb used MiXCR to reprocess the RACE reads, holding one entry per CDR3 protein. The table includes some 110,000 distinct CDR3 sequences, roughly 12% detected once. This sample comprised whole blood, obtained in connection with sensitization to the hapten diphenylcyclopropenone (DPC). Source of these receptors: a woman in her forties or fifties with alopecia areata. Some clones in this sample may be carry-over from other donors' samples. The CDR3 runs from the conserved cysteine through the conserved F or W. The D gene is left open where the match is weak. Size is stated for part of the rows, as once, few or many counts, or as a class when the clone is expanded.

size: many; J: TRBJ1-2; V: TRBV12-3/TRBV12-4; D: .; DNA: TGTGCCAGCAGTTCGCATCCCACAGGGCTTAACTATGGCTACACCTTC; CDR3: CASSSHPTGLNYGYTF
size: many; J: TRBJ2-5; V: TRBV28; D: .; DNA: TGTGCCAGCGCAACCGCGGGGCCCCAAGAGACCCAGTACTTC; CDR3: CASATAGPQETQYF
size: .; J: TRBJ2-3; V: TRBV5-1; D: .; DNA: TGCGCCAGCACCCGTGGGGGAGGCACAGATACGCAGTATTTT; CDR3: CASTRGGGTDTQYF
size: few; J: TRBJ2-7; V: TRBV28; D: .; DNA: TGTGCCAGCAGTTTATATTACTACGAGCAGTACTTC; CDR3: CASSLYYYEQYF
size: few; J: TRBJ2-7; V: TRBV7-6; D: TRBD2; DNA: TGTGCCAGCAGCTTAGAGACTAGCGGGACCTACGAGCAGTACTTC; CDR3: CASSLETSGTYEQYF
size: .; J: TRBJ2-3; V: TRBV29-1; D: TRBD2; DNA: TGCAGCGTTGAGCCGGGAGGGAATACGCAGTATTTT; CDR3: CSVEPGGNTQYF
size: few; J: TRBJ2-3; V: TRBV7-2; D: .; DNA: TGTGCCAGCAACCGGGACCTCCGGACAGATACGCAGTATTTT; CDR3: CASNRDLRTDTQYF
size: few; J: TRBJ1-6; V: TRBV4-3; D: .; DNA: TGCGCCAGCAGCCAAGAATCAGGGACGCGCAATTCACCCCTCCACTTT; CDR3: CASSQESGTRNSPLHF
size: few; J: TRBJ2-7; V: TRBV27; D: TRBD1; DNA: TGTGCCAGCAGTCACAAACCGGGACAGGGAGTCAACGAGCAGTACTTC; CDR3: CASSHKPGQGVNEQYF
size: .; J: TRBJ2-7; V: TRBV12-3/TRBV12-4; D: .; DNA: TGTGCCAGCAGTCTGCGGATGCAGGGGGGGTTGCAGTACTTC; CDR3: CASSLRMQGGLQYF
size: .; J: TRBJ2-5; V: TRBV5-1; D: .; DNA: TGCGCCAGCAGCCCAAATCCCGGGGCCAAAGAGACCCAGTACTTC; CDR3: CASSPNPGAKETQYF
size: once; J: TRBJ2-5; V: TRBV5-1; D: TRBD2; DNA: TGCGCCAGCACCAGGACTAGCGGCGAGACCCAGTACTTC; CDR3: CASTRTSGETQYF
size: many; J: TRBJ2-5; V: TRBV4-2; D: .; DNA: TGTGCCAGCAGCCAAGAGCCCAGCGTTACCCCTTGGGAGACCCAGTACTTC; CDR3: CASSQEPSVTPWETQYF
size: .; J: TRBJ2-5; V: TRBV12-3/TRBV12-4; D: TRBD1; DNA: TGTGCCAGCAGGGAAACAGGGGAGGAGACCCAGTACTTC; CDR3: CASRETGEETQYF
size: few; J: TRBJ2-2; V: TRBV28; D: .; DNA: TGTGCCAGCAGTTTAACAGGGCCAATCACCGGGGAGCTGTTTTTT; CDR3: CASSLTGPITGELFF
size: few; J: TRBJ2-3; V: TRBV28; D: TRBD2; DNA: TGTGCCAGCAGGCGACTAGCGGCGACAGATACGCAGTATTTT; CDR3: CASRRLAATDTQYF
size: many; J: TRBJ2-7; V: TRBV12-3/TRBV12-4; D: TRBD1; DNA: TGTGCCAGCAGTTTCGGACAGGGGTCCTACGAGCAGTACTTC; CDR3: CASSFGQGSYEQYF
size: .; J: TRBJ2-7; V: TRBV7-6; D: .; DNA: TGTGCCAGCAGCAAATTTTCCTACGAGCAGTACTTC; CDR3: CASSKFSYEQYF
size: many; J: TRBJ2-3; V: TRBV11-2; D: TRBD2; DNA: TGTGCCAGCAGCATACTGAAGCGGGGGGGAGATACGCAGTATTTT; CDR3: CASSILKRGGDTQYF
size: many; J: TRBJ2-7; V: TRBV27; D: TRBD1; DNA: TGTGCCAGCAGCTGGGACAGGCTGGCATACGAGCAGTACTTC; CDR3: CASSWDRLAYEQYF
size: .; J: TRBJ2-5; V: TRBV5-1; D: TRBD2; DNA: TGCGCCAGCAGCGTGACTAGCGGGGTGGAGACCCAGTACTTC; CDR3: CASSVTSGVETQYF
size: .; J: TRBJ2-7; V: TRBV5-1; D: TRBD2; DNA: TGCGCCAGCAGCTTGGTAGCGGGGGGCGAGCAGTACTTC; CDR3: CASSLVAGGEQYF
size: few; J: TRBJ1-4; V: TRBV6-5; D: .; DNA: TGTGCCAGCAGTTACTTCCAGGGAGGGGGAAAACTGTTTTTT; CDR3: CASSYFQGGGKLFF
size: few; J: TRBJ2-4; V: TRBV7-2; D: .; DNA: TGTGCCAGCAGCTTAGGGGGTGTTTCAGCCAAAAACATTCAGTACTTC; CDR3: CASSLGGVSAKNIQYF
size: few; J: TRBJ2-7; V: TRBV9; D: .; DNA: TGTGCCAGCAGCTCGCCAGGGACCTCCTACGAGCAGTACTTC; CDR3: CASSSPGTSYEQYF
size: .; J: TRBJ2-7; V: TRBV10-3; D: TRBD1; DNA: TGTGCCATCAGGCCAGGGGGCGGACCAAACTACGAGCAGTACTTC; CDR3: CAIRPGGGPNYEQYF
size: few; J: TRBJ2-3; V: TRBV18; D: .; DNA: TGTGCCAGCTCACCACCGTTACAGGCCCGCACGCAGTATTTT; CDR3: CASSPPLQARTQYF
size: .; J: TRBJ2-1; V: TRBV28; D: TRBD2; DNA: TGTGCCAGCAACCTAGCGGGGGGGCTTAATGAGCAGTTCTTC; CDR3: CASNLAGGLNEQFF
size: many; J: TRBJ2-3; V: TRBV11-2; D: .; DNA: TGTGCCAGCAGCCCTAGTGGGACCAACACAGATACGCAGTATTTT; CDR3: CASSPSGTNTDTQYF
size: few; J: TRBJ1-1; V: TRBV9; D: .; DNA: TGTGCCAGCAGCCTACTTCAAAGTCCACGGAACACTGAAGCTTTCTTT; CDR3: CASSLLQSPRNTEAFF
size: .; J: TRBJ2-3; V: TRBV18; D: TRBD2; DNA: TGTGCCAGCTCACTCAGGGTTGCGGAGAACCGGGGGGTCACAGATACGCAGTATTTT; CDR3: CASSLRVAENRGVTDTQYF
size: .; J: TRBJ2-3; V: TRBV28; D: .; DNA: TGTGCCAGCAGTTTACCTGACTCGTCGGGCACAGATACGCAGTATTTT; CDR3: CASSLPDSSGTDTQYF
size: few; J: TRBJ1-4; V: TRBV20-1; D: .; DNA: TGCAGTGCTAGAGATTTAGTAGCCCCGGGGGATAATGAAAAACTGTTTTTT; CDR3: CSARDLVAPGDNEKLFF
size: .; J: TRBJ2-1; V: TRBV5-1; D: TRBD2; DNA: TGCGCCAGCAGCATGACTAGCGGGAGGGTCAATGAGCAGTTCTTC; CDR3: CASSMTSGRVNEQFF
size: .; J: TRBJ1-5; V: TRBV12-3/TRBV12-4; D: .; DNA: TGTGCCAGCAAATTAGGGGTTCAGCCCCAGCATTTT; CDR3: CASKLGVQPQHF
size: .; J: TRBJ2-7; V: TRBV3-1; D: .; DNA: TGTGCCAGCAGCCCCCTTGGGGACTACGAGCAGTACTTC; CDR3: CASSPLGDYEQYF
size: few; J: TRBJ2-7; V: TRBV3-1; D: .; DNA: TGTGCCAGCAGCCAAGGGCGGGGGCGAATCTACGAGCAGTACTTC; CDR3: CASSQGRGRIYEQYF
size: few; J: TRBJ1-1; V: TRBV19; D: TRBD1; DNA: TGTGCCAGTGATTCTTACAGGGGTAACACTGAAGCTTTCTTT; CDR3: CASDSYRGNTEAFF
size: .; J: TRBJ1-5; V: TRBV28; D: TRBD1; DNA: TGTGCCAGCAGTTCCGCGGGACAGGGGTTGCGGCAGCCCCAGCATTTT; CDR3: CASSSAGQGLRQPQHF
size: .; J: TRBJ1-3; V: TRBV9; D: .; DNA: TGTGCCAGCAGCGCGGGGACGGGGTCTGGAAACACCATATATTTT; CDR3: CASSAGTGSGNTIYF
size: .; J: TRBJ2-7; V: TRBV5-5; D: .; DNA: TGTGCCAGCAGCTTGGGCGACAGTATCTACGAGCAGTACTTC; CDR3: CASSLGDSIYEQYF
size: .; J: TRBJ2-3; V: TRBV7-9; D: .; DNA: TGTACCAGCAGCGGCACAGATACGCAGTATTTT; CDR3: CTSSGTDTQYF
size: few; J: TRBJ1-5; V: TRBV6-6; D: .; DNA: TGTGCCAGCAGGGAGATTAGCAATCAGCCCCAGCATTTT; CDR3: CASREISNQPQHF
size: many; J: TRBJ2-4; V: TRBV5-1; D: TRBD1; DNA: TGCGCCAGCAGCTCCCCAGGGACAGAGAAAAACATTCAGTACTTC; CDR3: CASSSPGTEKNIQYF
size: .; J: TRBJ2-5; V: TRBV5-8; D: TRBD1; DNA: TGTGCCAGCAGCTTTTGGACAGGCAAAGAGACCCAGTACTTC; CDR3: CASSFWTGKETQYF
size: few; J: TRBJ2-2; V: TRBV5-1; D: .; DNA: TGCGCCAGCAGCTTCCAGGGGAGGTTAGGAACCGGGGAGCTGTTTTTT; CDR3: CASSFQGRLGTGELFF
size: few; J: TRBJ2-7; V: TRBV4-1; D: .; DNA: TGCGCCAGCAGCCTTACCGGGACTGGGGGAAAGGAGCAGTACTTC; CDR3: CASSLTGTGGKEQYF